The clone carrying this T cell receptor beta chain was detected many times. This entry comes from a study of low-dose radiotherapy and immunotherapy resistance in tumors. With TRAV- and TRBV-specific primers, first-strand cDNA was made, covering the alpha and beta chains. TCR amplification involved about 18 PCR cycles with a constant-region primer and V-primer adapter. MiXCR, run by TCRdb on the reads, gives a single entry per CDR3 protein. This table holds approximately 90,000 distinct CDR3 sequences, more than 8% found once. Time point of the sample: before trial treatment. Nivolumab, ipilimumab, aspirin, low-dose cyclophosphamide and low-dose radiotherapy were all administered to the donors. Germline V gene data show CDR1 as SGHVS and CDR2 as FNYEAQ. This CDR3 spans 13 amino acids. Trimming pared 1 base from V and 16 bases from J, leaving 17 bases between.

The gene calls are TRBV7-6 and TRBJ1-5; maybe TRBD1 (5 bases). The sample in question was PBMCs, obtained before treatment. The sequence derives from a male donor with prostate cancer. Here the CDR3 reads CASSLGPMGDHHF. DNA of the CDR3: TGTGCCAGCAGCTTAGGCCCGATGGGGGACCACCATTTT.